The rows below give T cell receptor beta chains drawn from one sample of a study of cytomegalovirus exposure and HLA in healthy donors. Assay: immunoSEQ multiplex PCR; the TCRdb copy retains only in-frame clones and omits some. The data contain around 150,000 clones, around 80% of them singletons. Source material: PBMCs. These receptors all stem from a man between 45 and 60 years old in good health and CMV-seronegative. Both conserved end residues are part of each CDR3. A D gene is named only where the DNA matches it firmly. Clone sizes are given selectively: once, few, many, or a class where the clone is expanded.

v_gene: TRBV14
len: 15
j_gene: TRBJ2-2
d_gene: -
abundance: -
CDR3nt: TGTGCCAGCAGCCCGCAGGGGGGGAACACCGGGGAGCTGTTTTTT
CDR3aa: CASSPQGGNTGELFF

v_gene: TRBV11-3
len: 14
j_gene: TRBJ1-1
d_gene: -
abundance: -
CDR3nt: TGTGCCAGCAGCTTAGTAGCGTCGAACACTGAAGCTTTCTTT
CDR3aa: CASSLVASNTEAFF

v_gene: TRBV5-6
len: 18
j_gene: TRBJ2-6
d_gene: TRBD1
abundance: few
CDR3nt: TGTGCCAGCAGCTCTACAGGGGGTCTAGGCTCTGGGGCCAACGTCCTGACTTTC
CDR3aa: CASSSTGGLGSGANVLTF

v_gene: TRBV5-1
len: 15
j_gene: TRBJ2-3
d_gene: -
abundance: -
CDR3nt: TGCGCCAGCAGCTTGACGGGAGAAAAGACAGATACGCAGTATTTT
CDR3aa: CASSLTGEKTDTQYF

v_gene: TRBV25-1
len: 15
j_gene: TRBJ2-3
d_gene: TRBD1
abundance: -
CDR3nt: TGTGCCAGCAGTGAAGTTGAGGGGGCCAAAGATACGCAGTATTTT
CDR3aa: CASSEVEGAKDTQYF

v_gene: TRBV5-6
len: 15
j_gene: TRBJ1-2
d_gene: TRBD1
abundance: -
CDR3nt: TGTGCCAGCAGCCCCGGGACAGGGGTAGGCTATGGCTACACCTTC
CDR3aa: CASSPGTGVGYGYTF

v_gene: TRBV7-3
len: 15
j_gene: TRBJ2-1
d_gene: -
abundance: -
CDR3nt: TGTGCCAGCAGCTTACAGGGGTCCTCCTACAATGAGCAGTTCTTC
CDR3aa: CASSLQGSSYNEQFF

v_gene: TRBV5-4
len: 15
j_gene: TRBJ2-3
d_gene: TRBD2
abundance: -
CDR3nt: TGTGCCAGCAGCTTGTTGGCTAGCGGCACAGGTACGCAGTATTTT
CDR3aa: CASSLLASGTGTQYF

v_gene: TRBV4-1
len: 16
j_gene: TRBJ2-7
d_gene: -
abundance: -
CDR3nt: TGCGCCAGCAGCCAAGATGGGAGGACTCCAACTGCCGAGCAGTACTTC
CDR3aa: CASSQDGRTPTAEQYF

v_gene: TRBV5-1
len: 12
j_gene: TRBJ2-5
d_gene: -
abundance: -
CDR3nt: TGCGCCAGCAGCTTGGCCGGCGGGAACCAGTACTTC
CDR3aa: CASSLAGGNQYF

v_gene: TRBV30
len: 12
j_gene: TRBJ2-5
d_gene: -
abundance: -
CDR3nt: TGTGCCTGGAGTATGCGGTTGGAGACCCAGTACTTC
CDR3aa: CAWSMRLETQYF

v_gene: TRBV5-1
len: 15
j_gene: TRBJ2-1
d_gene: TRBD2
abundance: -
CDR3nt: TGCGCCAGCAGCGTGGGACTAGCGGACTACAATGAGCAGTTCTTC
CDR3aa: CASSVGLADYNEQFF

v_gene: TRBV6-1
len: 16
j_gene: TRBJ1-2
d_gene: TRBD1
abundance: -
CDR3nt: TGTGCCAGCAGTGAACCCCGACAGGGTGGAATAGATGGCTACACCTTC
CDR3aa: CASSEPRQGGIDGYTF

v_gene: TRBV30
len: 19
j_gene: TRBJ1-2
d_gene: -
abundance: few
CDR3nt: TGTGCCTGGAGGGGGCCTGGAGTAACCATTACAGGGTATAACTATGGCTACACCTTC
CDR3aa: CAWRGPGVTITGYNYGYTF

v_gene: TRBV28
len: 15
j_gene: TRBJ1-5
d_gene: -
abundance: -
CDR3nt: TGTGCCAGCAGTCATCAGGGTAAGGGCAATCAGCCCCAGCATTTT
CDR3aa: CASSHQGKGNQPQHF

v_gene: TRBV10-2
len: 14
j_gene: TRBJ2-5
d_gene: TRBD2
abundance: -
CDR3nt: TGCGCCAGCACTGTAGCGGGAGCCCAAGAGACCCAGTACTTC
CDR3aa: CASTVAGAQETQYF

v_gene: TRBV18
len: 15
j_gene: TRBJ2-7
d_gene: -
abundance: -
CDR3nt: TGTGCCAGCTCACCTACAGGGTTAAGCTCCTACGAGCAGTACTTC
CDR3aa: CASSPTGLSSYEQYF

v_gene: TRBV10-1
len: 14
j_gene: TRBJ2-2
d_gene: -
abundance: -
CDR3nt: TGCGCCAGCGGATTGCGGGACGGGACCGGGGAGCTGTTTTTT
CDR3aa: CASGLRDGTGELFF

v_gene: TRBV27
len: 13
j_gene: TRBJ1-1
d_gene: -
abundance: -
CDR3nt: TGTGCCAGCAGTTTTTCCTCGACAACTGAAGCTTTCTTT
CDR3aa: CASSFSSTTEAFF

v_gene: TRBV7-3
len: 16
j_gene: TRBJ1-2
d_gene: -
abundance: -
CDR3nt: TGTGCCAGCAGCACCTCGTCGAGGAGGTGGCCTCGGGGCTACACCTTC
CDR3aa: CASSTSSRRWPRGYTF

v_gene: TRBV19
len: 16
j_gene: TRBJ2-2
d_gene: -
abundance: -
CDR3nt: TGTGCCAGTGGAGGGGACGGACATACGGGCACCGGGGAGCTGTTTTTT
CDR3aa: CASGGDGHTGTGELFF

v_gene: TRBV6-1
len: 14
j_gene: TRBJ1-2
d_gene: -
abundance: -
CDR3nt: TGTGCCGCGGCACGGGACACAAGGAACTATGGCTACACCTTC
CDR3aa: CAAARDTRNYGYTF

v_gene: TRBV6-5
len: 15
j_gene: TRBJ1-1
d_gene: TRBD1
abundance: few
CDR3nt: TGTGCCAGCAGTCGCGGGACAGGGGGTCGAACTGAAGCTTTCTTT
CDR3aa: CASSRGTGGRTEAFF

v_gene: TRBV5-4
len: 15
j_gene: TRBJ1-1
d_gene: TRBD1
abundance: -
CDR3nt: TGTGCCAGCAGCTTCTATACAGGGGTCAACACTGAAGCTTTCTTT
CDR3aa: CASSFYTGVNTEAFF

v_gene: TRBV7-6
len: 15
j_gene: TRBJ1-2
d_gene: -
abundance: -
CDR3nt: TGTGCCAGCAGCTTATTATCGGCAGGGGACTATGGCTACACCTTC
CDR3aa: CASSLLSAGDYGYTF

v_gene: TRBV9
len: 16
j_gene: TRBJ2-7
d_gene: -
abundance: -
CDR3nt: TGTGCCAGCAGCGTAGGGGGGGGACATAGCTCCTACGAGCAGTACTTC
CDR3aa: CASSVGGGHSSYEQYF

v_gene: TRBV7-9
len: 12
j_gene: TRBJ2-7
d_gene: -
abundance: -
CDR3nt: TGTTCCAGCAGCTTAGAGAGTTACGAGCAGTACTTC
CDR3aa: CSSSLESYEQYF

v_gene: TRBV15
len: 14
j_gene: TRBJ2-7
d_gene: -
abundance: -
CDR3nt: TGTGCCACCAGCAGAGATTTCGGCTCCTACGAGCAGTACTTC
CDR3aa: CATSRDFGSYEQYF

v_gene: TRBV6-5
len: 15
j_gene: TRBJ1-3
d_gene: -
abundance: -
CDR3nt: TGTGCCAGCAGTTACTCTCAGGTCCAGGGTAACACCATATATTTT
CDR3aa: CASSYSQVQGNTIYF

v_gene: TRBV6-6
len: 13
j_gene: TRBJ2-7
d_gene: TRBD2
abundance: -
CDR3nt: TGTGCCAGCAGTCGGACTAGCGCCTACGAGCAGTACTTC
CDR3aa: CASSRTSAYEQYF

v_gene: TRBV6-6
len: 16
j_gene: TRBJ2-3
d_gene: TRBD2
abundance: -
CDR3nt: TGTGCCAGCAGTTACGCTTTCGGGAGGGGCACAGATACGCAGTATTTT
CDR3aa: CASSYAFGRGTDTQYF

v_gene: TRBV27
len: 16
j_gene: TRBJ1-5
d_gene: TRBD1
abundance: -
CDR3nt: TGTGCCAGCAGTTTAGGGGGGACAGGTCAAAATCAGCCCCAGCATTTT
CDR3aa: CASSLGGTGQNQPQHF

v_gene: TRBV7-2
len: 15
j_gene: TRBJ1-5
d_gene: -
abundance: -
CDR3nt: TGTGCCAGCAGCCCCTGGGCTGATAGCAATCAGCCCCAGCATTTT
CDR3aa: CASSPWADSNQPQHF

v_gene: TRBV4-2
len: 18
j_gene: TRBJ2-2
d_gene: TRBD2
abundance: -
CDR3nt: TGTGCCAGCAGCCAAATGGGACTAGCGGGAGGGCAGAGCGGGGAGCTGTTTTTT
CDR3aa: CASSQMGLAGGQSGELFF

v_gene: TRBV6-5
len: 13
j_gene: TRBJ1-4
d_gene: -
abundance: -
CDR3nt: TGTGCCAGCACCCGACGAGGGGGTGAAAAACTGTTTTTT
CDR3aa: CASTRRGGEKLFF

v_gene: TRBV28
len: 16
j_gene: TRBJ2-7
d_gene: TRBD1
abundance: -
CDR3nt: TGTGCCAGCAGTTTACCAACAGGGGCACCCAACTACGAGCAGTACTTC
CDR3aa: CASSLPTGAPNYEQYF